The T cell receptor beta chain described here comes from a study of control samples from healthy donors and cancer patients. The CDR3 runs to 17 residues. The V end lost 1 base, the J end lost 0 bases, and 16 bases lay between the germline ends. Germline V CDR1 and CDR2: SGHDN, FVKESK. Sequencing used immunoSEQ multiplex PCR; TCRdb keeps in-frame clones, though not all of them. The table lists some 150,000 clones, about nine tenths of them singletons. The clonotype comes from a man aged 25 to 40 in good health. The chain is built from TRBV14 and TRBJ2-7, with D maybe TRBD1 (6 bases). Sequenced material: blood. The CDR3 protein is CASSQGIHRALSYEQYF. CDR3 sequence (DNA): TGTGCCAGCAGCCAAGGGATCCACAGGGCCCTCTCCTACGAGCAGTACTTC.